One and the same sample provided the 14 T cell receptor beta chains below, sequenced in a study of radiation and T cells in renal cell carcinoma (dated by TCRdb to 2020 to 2022). Read against the paper, the sample's time point label means: blood 2 weeks post-SBRT. Interpreted using the paper, the treatment or condition label stands for: 15 Gy SBRT to primary tumor, nephrectomy 4 weeks later. Library method: the immunoSEQ multiplex PCR assay. Drawn from immuneACCESS, this table holds only the in-frame rearrangements with V and J called that TCRdb kept. Clones are partly lost; checked studies trace under half to an unresolved V gene and leave the rest unexplained. The sample data list some 75,000 clones, and roughly 87% of these were observed just once. The ten largest clones capture under 6.5% of the sample. Specimen: blood, collected from a patient whose treatment included radiotherapy and nephrectomy. The receptor set was obtained from a man aged 55 to 70 with renal cell carcinoma.

V and J are TRBV11-3 and TRBJ2-2; 11 bases map to TRBD1. V shed 5 bases and J 4 bases; nucleotides not matched to a gene: 9. The CDR3 is made up of 17 amino acids. Germline V gives CDR1 SGHNT, CDR2 YENEEA. CDR3 amino acids: CASSPGSGTGGTGELFF. The CDR3 bases are TGTGCCAGCAGCCCGGGGTCCGGGACAGGGGGCACCGGGGAGCTGTTTTTT.

This rearrangement joins TRBV29-1 to TRBJ2-3; no clear D gene. The CDR3 consists of 14 residues. Trimming removed 7 bases from V and 4 bases from J, with 18 bases in between. Germline values: CDR1 SQVTM, CDR2 ANQGSEA. This chain's CDR3 is CSAETWADPDTQYF. CDR3 coding DNA: TGCAGCGCTGAGACTTGGGCAGATCCAGATACGCAGTATTTT.

The rearrangement joins TRBV11-2 to TRBJ2-2; TRBD2 agrees at 8 bases. This CDR3 contains 14 residues. The germline V gene encodes CDR1 SGHAT and CDR2 FQNNGV. The V and J ends lost 5 bases and 6 bases, in that order; junction bases with no gene match: 5. The CDR3 DNA reads TGTGCCAGCAGCGGGAATAGCGGGGCCGGGGAGCTGTTTTTT. Translated: CASSGNSGAGELFF.

This CDR3 is CASSSTSYEQYF. For the CDR3, the DNA is TGTGCCAGCAGTTCCACCTCCTACGAGCAGTACTTC. The rearrangement links TRBV28 to TRBJ2-7; D is undetermined. The CDR3 has 12 residues. Germline V gene data show CDR1 as MDHEN and CDR2 as SYDVKM. V was clipped by 4 bases and J by 0 bases, with 4 bases between them. Filled out from reference TRBV28 and TRBJ2-7, the complete variable domain reads DVKVTQSSRYLVKRTGEKVFLECVQDMDHENMFWYRQDPGLGLRLIYFSYDVKMKEKGDIPEGYSVSREKKERFSLILESASTNQTSMYLCASSSTSYEQYFGPGTRLTVT.

The chain has TRBV28 and TRBJ2-7, with TRBD2 identical over 7 bases. The trim removed 3 bases at V and 4 bases at J, leaving 6 bases unmatched. The CDR3 extends over 14 amino acids. CDR1 and CDR2 (germline): MDHEN, SYDVKM. CDR3 nucleotides: TGTGCCAGCAGTTTGGGGGGGAGGGCGTACGAGCAGTACTTC. Protein product: CASSLGGRAYEQYF.

The chain links TRBV27 to TRBJ1-2; weak D call: TRBD1 (6 bases). The germline V and J ends were trimmed by 8 bases and 1 base, with 11 bases remaining between them. The germline gives CDR1 MNHEY, CDR2 SMNVEV (reference sequence). The CDR3 consists of 13 residues. The CDR3 here is CASAGGLNYGYTF. CDR3 DNA sequence: TGTGCCAGCGCGGGGGGGCTTAACTATGGCTACACCTTC.

The chain couples TRBV2 to TRBJ2-7, with 14 bases aligning to TRBD2. The CDR3 is made up of 18 amino acids. The germline gives CDR1 SNHLY, CDR2 FYNNEI. V trimming: 6 bases; J trimming: 3 bases; junction bases outside the gene matches: 13. This chain's CDR3 is CASSPGQGLAGALYEQYF. The DNA of the CDR3 is TGTGCCAGCAGCCCGGGACAGGGACTAGCGGGAGCCCTCTACGAGCAGTACTTC.

The V and J genes are TRBV28 and TRBJ2-3; TRBD1 might be the D (6 bases). This CDR3 spans 15 amino acids. V was clipped by 5 bases and J by 2 bases, with 14 bases between them. The germline V gene encodes CDR1 MDHEN and CDR2 SYDVKM. DNA for the CDR3: TGTGCCAGCAGTCCTGGGGGCGAGGCCACAGATACGCAGTATTTT. Amino acids: CASSPGGEATDTQYF.

This clone has only one observation. DNA of the CDR3: TGTGCCAGCAGTGAAGTGAAATCCTACGAGCAGTACTTC. Protein sequence: CASSEVKSYEQYF. The V and J genes are TRBV6-1 and TRBJ2-7; D is unclear. In germline, CDR1 is MNHNS, CDR2 SASEGT. CDR3 size: 13 residues. V lost 1 base and J 1 base, leaving 5 bases between the germline ends.

The chain recombines TRBV9 with TRBJ2-1; possible D gene TRBD1, 6 bases. With 0 bases removed from V and 4 bases from J, the gap between germline ends came to 11 bases. Germline CDR1 and CDR2: SGDLS and YYNGEE. The length of the CDR3 is 15 residues. The CDR3 is CASSVGGGDYNEQFF. The DNA for the CDR3 is TGTGCCAGCAGCGTAGGTGGGGGCGATTACAATGAGCAGTTCTTC.

The chain couples TRBV6-1 to TRBJ1-1, with TRBD1 matching 7 bases. Germline-derived CDR1 and CDR2 are MNHNS and SASEGT. The CDR3 spans 15 residues. V shed 2 bases and J 4 bases; nucleotides not matched to a gene: 7. The CDR3 reads CASSESTGRSTEAFF. CDR3 nucleotide sequence: TGTGCCAGCAGTGAATCGACAGGGCGTAGCACTGAAGCTTTCTTT.

This sequence joins TRBV15 and TRBJ2-2; D is ambiguous. In germline, CDR1 is LNHNV, CDR2 YYDKDF (reference sequence). The CDR3 extends over 16 amino acids. V shed 0 bases and J shed 5 bases, with 13 bases lying between them. CDR3 region: CATSRDKGSRTGELFF. The CDR3 DNA is TGTGCCACCAGCAGAGATAAGGGATCCCGGACCGGGGAGCTGTTTTTT. Based on the CDR3 plus reference TRBV15 and TRBJ2-2, the full variable domain is DAMVIQNPRYQVTQFGKPVTLSCSQTLNHNVMYWYQQKSSQAPKLLFHYYDKDFNNEADTPDNFQSRRPNTSFCFLDIRSPGLGDTAMYLCATSRDKGSRTGELFFGEGSRLTVL.

The chain recombines TRBV5-6 with TRBJ1-2; 8 bases match TRBD1. CDR1 and CDR2 from the germline V gene are SGHDT and YYEEEE. The CDR3 has 15 amino acids. With 0 bases clipped from V and 8 bases from J, the junction kept 9 bases outside the gene matches. CDR3 bases: TGTGCCAGCAGCTTGGCGGCAGGGGGCGGAAGCGGCTACACCTTC. This gives the protein CASSLAAGGGSGYTF.

The chain carries TRBV2 and TRBJ1-4; TRBD1 might be the D (6 bases). V lost 1 base and J lost 4, with 13 bases in between. Looked up from germline, CDR1 is SNHLY and CDR2 is FYNNEI. The CDR3 totals 16 residues. This CDR3 is CASSEGLQGNNEKLFF. In DNA, the CDR3 is TGTGCCAGCAGTGAAGGCCTACAGGGAAATAATGAAAAACTGTTTTTT.